This T cell receptor (beta chain) came from a study of blood T cell repertoires in COVID-19. Study-wide background: Acute and convalescent COVID-19 specimens originated in the United States, Italy and Spain. T cells, B-cell-depleted T cells, or PBMCs supplied cDNA or gDNA.

Methods used by the authors: Estimation of nucleated cell counts relied on the amplification of reference gene primers. Only in-frame clones appear in the TCRdb table, and some are missing; sequencing was by immunoSEQ multiplex PCR. D and trimming come from the DNA, and the V and J calls and clone size come from that table. The sample includes 200,000 to 300,000 clones, around 88% of them seen just once. V shed 4 bases and J 4 bases; nucleotides not matched to a gene: 6. This CDR3 has 15 amino acids. CDR1 is SGHDT and CDR2 is YYEEEE in the germline V gene. This sequence joins TRBV5-6 and TRBJ2-2, with TRBD2 matching over 8 bases. The sample consisted of PBMCs or T cells enriched from blood (not recorded which). The sequence derives from a woman between 40 and 55 years old with acute COVID-19. CDR3 amino acids: CASSPRAGGTGELFF. The DNA for the CDR3 is TGTGCCAGCAGCCCGAGGGCGGGAGGCACCGGGGAGCTGTTTTTT.